The rows below give T cell receptor beta chains drawn from one sample of a study of CXCR3-negative and CXCR3-positive naive CD8 T cells. After re-calling the 5' RACE reads, TCRdb lists one entry per CDR3 protein, DNA absent. Here the sample table reports some 110,000 distinct CDR3 sequences. Specimen: naive CXCR3+ CD8+ T cells from blood. The receptors derive from a human donor in good health. Some clones in this sample may be carry-over from other donors' samples. The CDR3 runs from the conserved cysteine through the conserved F or W. The order of the fields is J gene, V gene, CDR3 protein.

>TRBJ2-7|TRBV5-5
CASSRGPWEQYF
>TRBJ2-3|TRBV5-4
CASSFASGGNTDTQYF
>TRBJ1-1|TRBV3-1
CASSQGLNTEAFF
>TRBJ2-7|TRBV11-2
CASSYAAYEQYF
>TRBJ2-1|TRBV7-9
CASSEMGTEQFF
>TRBJ1-1|TRBV28
CASGQEGRGNTEAFF
>TRBJ2-1|TRBV29-1
CSVDVGLGNEQFF
>TRBJ2-1|TRBV20-1
CSASPILAASYNEQFF
>TRBJ2-7|TRBV18
CASSPPGLTHEQYF
>TRBJ2-1|TRBV29-1
CSVAIWNGSVNEQFF
>TRBJ1-2|TRBV5-1
CASSRGDRDGYTF
>TRBJ1-3|TRBV29-1
CSVSGQGRNTIYF
>TRBJ1-5|TRBV5-5
CAKGRGNQPQHF
>TRBJ1-2|TRBV2
CASEGLNYGYTF
>TRBJ2-1|TRBV29-1
CSVEGLAASYNEQFF
>TRBJ2-7|TRBV5-4
CASSFYGRSCEQYF
>TRBJ2-3|TRBV12-3/TRBV12-4
CASNTRREGDQDTQYF
>TRBJ2-7|TRBV28
CASSATRSRYEQYF
>TRBJ1-1|TRBV5-1
CASYFIAEAFF
>TRBJ2-5|TRBV7-7
CASSRTSGTQETQYF
>TRBJ2-5|TRBV15
CATSRVFGTSGSWETQYF
>TRBJ1-5|TRBV5-5
CASSLAGGSNQPQHF
>TRBJ1-5|TRBV27
CASSLQGGNQPQHF
>TRBJ2-7|TRBV6-2/TRBV6-3
CASSSGTGEVYEQYF
>TRBJ2-7|TRBV5-5
CASSPADTIQVTQYF
>TRBJ2-7|TRBV7-2
CASSFPIGGTYEQYF
>TRBJ2-1|TRBV29-1
CSVGLAGSPRWDNEQFF
>TRBJ1-1|TRBV5-1
CASSSEPSDTEASF
>TRBJ2-7|TRBV20-1
CSARLAYSYEQYF
>TRBJ2-2|TRBV20-1
CSARVSGADTGELFF
>TRBJ1-4|TRBV20-1
CSAPGTGLEKLFF
>TRBJ1-2|TRBV29-1
CSVPDFYGTGYGYTF
>TRBJ2-7|TRBV5-1
CASSLGLDQYEQYF
>TRBJ2-5|TRBV7-9
CASSLVRGEGQETQYF
>TRBJ2-1|TRBV7-9
CASSLGLNEQFF
>TRBJ2-7|TRBV7-9
CASSSTVQGAAFLSYEQYF
>TRBJ1-5|TRBV7-7
CASSLSRVKGQPQHF
>TRBJ2-5|TRBV11-2
CASSWTQGETQYF
>TRBJ2-3|TRBV20-1
CSARDYKTDTQYF
>TRBJ2-1|TRBV12-3/TRBV12-4
CASSLNQDEQFF
>TRBJ1-2|TRBV29-1
CSVLWDGGPNYGYTF
>TRBJ2-4|TRBV12-3/TRBV12-4
CASSSGPIGIQYF
>TRBJ1-6|TRBV20-1
CSARDTPGGLSPLHF
>TRBJ1-1|TRBV29-1
CSVPGTGVRAFF
>TRBJ2-3|TRBV2
CASSEGLAGGTDTQYF
>TRBJ2-1|TRBV14
CASSRRGPPSYNEQFF
>TRBJ2-7|TRBV5-1
CASNEGGPSEQYF
>TRBJ2-3|TRBV7-9
CASSPQAGEDTDTQYF
>TRBJ1-2|TRBV14
CASSQEWGNYGYTF
>TRBJ2-1|TRBV4-3
CASSHQGGNEQFF
>TRBJ2-2|TRBV6-6
CASSYAGPKAGELFF
>TRBJ2-7|TRBV10-3
CAIMVVNEQYF